This T cell receptor (beta chain) was recovered during a study of blood T cells in healthy people across ages. The CDR3 sequence is 14 residues long. Trimming took 1 base from V and 6 from J, leaving 10 bases between them. Then a second PCR, running roughly 7 to 11 cycles, was carried out with a sample-barcoded 5' primer and a J-beta primer mix. Via MiXCR, TCRdb re-called the 5' RACE reads, giving one row per CDR3 protein. The table lists about 1,500,000 distinct CDR3 sequences, about 30% of them singletons. The chain links TRBV12-3 or TRBV12-4 to TRBJ1-5; D unclear. Sequences were obtained from blood. This TCR came from a woman aged 25 to 39 in good health. This CDR3 reads CASSLGVRSQPQHF. CDR3 in DNA: TGTGCCAGCAGTTTAGGGGTGAGGAGTCAGCCCCAGCATTTT.